The source of this T cell receptor (beta chain) is a study of T cell repertoires in cytomegalovirus infection. At the level of the study: Based on public TCR beta signatures, there were indications of CMV infection and of a matching HLA type. Study-level results: Across the ex vivo response, the dominant clonotypes were HLA-C-restricted CMV-specific TCR beta clonotypes. Cumulative public TCR beta family frequency identified CMV carriers with the relevant HLA.

TCRdb fed the reads into MiXCR, producing one record per CDR3 protein. The sample includes around 550,000 distinct CDR3 sequences, less than 30% seen only once; the top ten take approximately 13%. Remarks on this clonotype: The antigen is undetermined.

The TCR comes from a human donor in good health (CMV status not recorded). Some clones in this sample may be carry-over from other donors' samples. Material for sequencing was PBMCs.

In DNA form, the CDR3 reads TGCAGCGTTCAACGCGGGATTCCCAATGAGCAGTTCTTC. It is translated as CSVQRGIPNEQFF. The genes are TRBV29-1 and TRBJ2-1; a weak D match, TRBD2 (6 bases). Germline loops: CDR1 SQVTM, CDR2 ANQGSEA. The V gene lost 5 bases and the J gene lost 6 bases, with 14 bases spanning the gap. The CDR3 totals 13 residues.